The 27 T cell receptor beta chains reported below all come from one sample, sequenced in a study of T cells in Graves' hyperthyroidism and ophthalmopathy. TCR beta CDR3 regions were amplified from RNA. The HTBI primer set was used in a first-round RT-PCR of the TCR CDR3. TCRdb recomputed calls from the multiplex PCR reads with MiXCR, one row per CDR3 protein. The sample shows hundreds of thousands of distinct CDR3 sequences, roughly a sixth of them seen only once. Sequencing was carried out using blood. These TCRs come from a woman aged 45-59 years with Graves' hyperthyroidism that later progressed to Graves' ophthalmopathy.

This clonotype appeared many times. This chain connects TRBV5-1 to TRBJ1-5; TRBD1 is a possible D gene (6 bases). Germline assignment: CDR1 SGHRS and CDR2 YFSETQ. This CDR3 has 15 amino acids. Trimming took 0 bases from V and 7 from J, leaving 14 bases between them. The DNA for the CDR3 is TGCGCCAGCAGCTTGGGGGGGGGCCAGGGACAGCCCCAGCATTTT. Translated, it gives CASSLGGGQGQPQHF.

This clonotype has more than one count but fewer than ten. CDR3 nucleotide sequence: TGTGCCAGCAGTTTTATCGGACAGGGCTCTGGGGCCAACGTCCTGACTTTC. Protein product: CASSFIGQGSGANVLTF. This chain connects TRBV27 to TRBJ2-6, with 8 bases lining up with TRBD1. CDR3 size: 17 residues. Trimming at V came to 3 bases and at J to 0 bases, leaving 4 bases not matched to a gene. Germline-derived CDR1 and CDR2 are MNHEY and SMNVEV (reference sequence). Based on the CDR3 plus reference TRBV27 and TRBJ2-6, the full variable domain is EAQVTQNPRYLITVTGKKLTVTCSQNMNHEYMSWYRQDPGLGLRQIYYSMNVEVTDKGDVPEGYKVSRKEKRNFPLILESPSPNQTSLYFCASSFIGQGSGANVLTFGAGSRLTVL.

This clonotype has ten or more counts. This CDR3 reads CSVQTGYNQPQHF. Written as DNA, the CDR3 is TGCAGCGTCCAGACAGGGTACAATCAGCCCCAGCATTTT. The gene calls are TRBV29-1 and TRBJ1-5, with 7 bases lining up with TRBD1. The CDR3 is 13 residues long. The germline V gene encodes CDR1 SQVTM and CDR2 ANQGSEA. Unmatched junction bases numbered 5, after V lost 6 bases and J lost 3 bases.

Comments on this clonotype: This may be a read error, as it is one base from a much larger clone. The chain links TRBV2 to TRBJ1-5; D uncertain. Trimming removed 7 bases at V and 5 bases at J, with 9 bases between. This CDR3 contains 12 residues. Germline values: CDR1 SNHLY, CDR2 FYNNEI. The CDR3: CASMRDDQPQHF. The CDR3 nucleotides are TGTGCCAGCATGAGAGACGATCAGCCCCAGCATTTT.

This clonotype was observed at least ten times. The genes are TRBV13 and TRBJ1-1; TRBD1 aligns across 9 bases. The length of the CDR3 is 15 residues. Trimming took 3 bases from V and 5 from J; bases not matched to a gene: 7. CDR1 PRHDT and CDR2 FYEKMQ come from the germline V gene (reference sequence). This CDR3 is CASSLGTGMGTEAFF. As DNA, the CDR3 is TGTGCCAGCAGCTTGGGGACAGGGATGGGTACTGAAGCTTTCTTT. The full variable domain, completed using reference TRBV13 and TRBJ1-1, is AAGVIQSPRHLIKEKRETATLKCYPIPRHDTVYWYQQGPGQDPQFLISFYEKMQSDKGSIPDRFSAQQFSDYHSELNMSSLELGDSALYFCASSLGTGMGTEAFFGQGTRLTVV.

This clonotype was detected many times. The chain couples TRBV12-3 or TRBV12-4 to TRBJ2-5; 7 nucleotides align to TRBD1. V gave up 10 bases and J gave up 4 bases; unmatched junction bases: 9. This CDR3 is built from 13 residues. CDR3: CATRQGGIETQYF. The CDR3 nucleotides read TGTGCCACCAGACAGGGTGGTATAGAGACCCAGTACTTC.

This clonotype appeared many times. The chain recombines TRBV12-3 or TRBV12-4 with TRBJ2-7, with D maybe TRBD2 (6 bases). CDR3 length equals 14 residues. V lost 5 bases to trimming and J lost 5 bases, with 16 bases between them. CDR3 DNA: TGTGCCAGCAGTAGCCGGGACTTAAGGGACGAGCAGTACTTC. As protein: CASSSRDLRDEQYF.

This clonotype was detected ten times or more. This rearrangement joins TRBV3-1 to TRBJ1-2; possibly TRBD1 for D (6 bases). V was clipped by 0 bases and J by 8 bases, with 19 bases between them. CDR3 length: 16 residues. Looked up from germline, CDR1 is LGHDT and CDR2 is YNNKEL (reference sequence). CDR3: CASSQEGANPLYGYTF. The CDR3 DNA reads TGTGCCAGCAGCCAAGAGGGGGCAAACCCCCTATACGGCTACACCTTC. The full variable domain, completed using reference TRBV3-1 and TRBJ1-2, is DTAVSQTPKYLVTQMGNDKSIKCEQNLGHDTMYWYKQDSKKFLKIMFSYNNKELIINETVPNRFSPKSPDKAHLNLHINSLELGDSAVYFCASSQEGANPLYGYTFGSGTRLTVV.

CDR3 region: CASSRIAGGPGTDTQYF. As DNA, the CDR3 is TGTGCCAGCAGCAGAATAGCGGGGGGGCCCGGCACAGATACGCAGTATTTT. This chain joins TRBV7-3 and TRBJ2-3, with 11 bases aligning to TRBD2. CDR1 and CDR2 from the germline V gene are SGHTA and FQGTGA. The CDR3 covers 17 residues. The V segment lost 5 bases and the J segment 1 base; nucleotides outside the gene matches: 8.

This chain links TRBV5-1 with TRBJ1-2; 8 bases are shared with TRBD1. Germline trimming cut 4 bases from V and 5 bases from J; bases unmatched to any gene: 7. There are 14 residues in the CDR3. CDR1 is SGHRS, CDR2 YFSETQ, per germline. CDR3 sequence reads: CASSAGDRLYGYTF. As DNA, the CDR3 is TGCGCCAGCAGCGCGGGGGACAGGCTATATGGCTACACCTTC.

About this clonotype itself: Possible read error: a much larger clone is one base away. The chain couples TRBV2 to TRBJ2-2, with D perhaps TRBD2 (6 bases). The germline V gene encodes CDR1 SNHLY and CDR2 FYNNEI. This CDR3 is built from 14 residues. The CDR3 DNA is TGTGCCAGCAGTCGACTAGATTACACCGGGGAGCTGTCTTTT. It translates to CASSRLDYTGELSF.

This CDR3 is CASSFQPGTRDQPQHF. CDR3 coding DNA: TGTGCCAGCAGCTTTCAACCAGGGACGCGGGACCAGCCCCAGCATTTT. This rearrangement joins TRBV7-2 to TRBJ1-5; D is perhaps TRBD1 (5 bases). The germline V gene has CDR1 SGHTA and CDR2 FQGNSA. Trimming cost V 3 bases and J 7 bases, with 19 bases left between them. This CDR3 is 16 amino acids long.

V and J are TRBV20-1 and TRBJ2-1; D not resolved. Germline V CDR1 and CDR2: DFQATT, SNEGSKA (reference sequence). Trimming cost V 6 bases and J 4 bases, with 7 bases left between them. The CDR3 loop spans 11 amino acids. The CDR3 loop is CSAALYNEQFF. The CDR3 coding sequence is TGCAGTGCCGCCCTATACAATGAGCAGTTCTTC.

This clonotype was counted many times. The chain carries TRBV3-1 and TRBJ1-1; tentative D call: TRBD1 (5 bases). Germline V gives CDR1 LGHDT, CDR2 YNNKEL (reference sequence). Trimming cost V 4 bases and J 4 bases, with 13 bases left between them. The CDR3 has 14 amino acids. CDR3 protein: CASSPSGGATEAFF. CDR3 bases: TGTGCCAGCAGCCCTTCTGGGGGAGCCACTGAAGCTTTCTTT.

The V gene is TRBV10-3, the J gene TRBJ1-2; 12 bases are a match to TRBD1. This CDR3 has 13 amino acids. Per the germline V gene, CDR1 is ENHRY and CDR2 is SYGVKD. V lost 10 bases and J lost 4; bases outside the gene matches: 4. The CDR3 nucleotides are TGTGCCAGTGGGACAGGGGGCGGCTATGGCTACACCTTC. This encodes CASGTGGGYGYTF.

This clonotype was counted ten times or more. V is TRBV18 and J is TRBJ2-1, with 8 bases matching TRBD1. The CDR3 spans 17 residues. Trimming removed 3 bases from V and 7 bases from J; junction bases left unmatched: 14. Germline-derived CDR1 and CDR2 are KGHSH and LQKENI. The CDR3 nucleotides are TGTGCCAGCTCACCTACACCCAGGACAGGGTTTGAGAATGAGCAGTTCTTC. This sequence encodes CASSPTPRTGFENEQFF.

The J gene is TRBJ1-6, the V gene TRBV6-1; D is unresolved. Trimming took off 6 bases at V and 2 bases at J, with 5 bases between the two ends. From germline, CDR1 is MNHNS and CDR2 SASEGT. This CDR3 is built from 13 residues. CDR3 protein: CASSPAYNSPLHF. CDR3 DNA sequence: TGTGCCAGCAGCCCCGCCTATAATTCACCCCTCCACTTT.

The V gene is TRBV9, the J gene TRBJ2-7; 8 bases are shared with TRBD2. The V gene end was trimmed by 2 bases and the J gene end by 0 bases; junction bases not matched to a gene: 7. This CDR3 contains 16 residues. Germline CDR1 reads SGDLS; CDR2 reads YYNGEE. The DNA for the CDR3 is TGTGCCAGCAGCGTCGCGGGAGGAAAGAGCTCCTACGAGCAGTACTTC. It encodes CASSVAGGKSSYEQYF.

V and J are TRBV19 and TRBJ2-2; D call uncertain. Germline CDR1 reads LNHDA; CDR2 reads SQIVND (reference sequence). The CDR3 extends over 14 amino acids. The V end lost 5 bases, the J end lost 4 bases, and 11 bases lay between the germline ends. CDR3 in amino acids: CASSPSLFTGELFF. The CDR3 nucleotides read TGTGCCAGTAGTCCGAGCCTTTTCACCGGGGAGCTGTTTTTT.

This clonotype was seen only once. Here the CDR3 DNA reads TGCAGCGTACGCTCAGGGGCGAGCACAGATACGCAGTATTTT. It codes for CSVRSGASTDTQYF. The chain uses TRBV29-1 and TRBJ2-3; D is possibly TRBD1 (6 bases). The CDR3 length is 14 residues. Between the trimmed V and J ends, which lost 6 bases and 0 bases, there was a span of 13 bases. CDR1 and CDR2 (germline): SQVTM, ANQGSEA.

This clonotype was detected many times. This rearrangement joins TRBV7-9 to TRBJ2-1, with 8 bases fitting TRBD2. Germline V gene lookup returns CDR1 SEHNR and CDR2 FQNEAQ (reference sequence). V dropped 9 bases and J dropped 0; count of bases not matched to a gene: 13. The CDR3 sequence is 17 residues long. The CDR3 reads CASRGGGRPSSYNEQFF. Written as DNA, the CDR3 is TGTGCCAGTAGAGGCGGGGGGCGCCCAAGCTCCTACAATGAGCAGTTCTTC.

Ten or more counts support this clonotype. J is TRBJ1-6 and V is TRBV27; 8 nucleotides line up with TRBD1. The germline gives CDR1 MNHEY, CDR2 SMNVEV (reference sequence). The junction had 9 bases not matched to a gene; V was cut back by 5 bases and J by 3 bases. The CDR3 contains 17 residues. The CDR3 here is CASSPLRQGNYNSPLHF. CDR3 nucleotide sequence: TGTGCCAGCAGTCCGCTCCGACAGGGGAACTATAATTCACCCCTCCACTTT.

This clonotype was counted a few times. The CDR3 nucleotides are TGTGCCAGCAAATTGACTAGCGGGGGGTTTTCCCCGAATGAGCAGTTCTTC. It translates to CASKLTSGGFSPNEQFF. The chain uses TRBV2 and TRBJ2-1; TRBD2 matches 13 bases. The CDR3 has 17 amino acids. Germline V CDR1 and CDR2: SNHLY, FYNNEI. The V segment lost 7 bases and the J segment 7 bases; nucleotides outside the gene matches: 13.

This clonotype was detected many times. The chain uses TRBV29-1 and TRBJ1-5, with D uncertain. The V end lost 3 bases, the J end lost 1 base, and 7 bases lay between the germline ends. Germline V gene data show CDR1 as SQVTM and CDR2 as ANQGSEA. The CDR3 sequence is 13 residues long. The CDR3 DNA sequence: TGCAGCGTTGAGTTCCAGAGCAATCAGCCCCAGCATTTT. This encodes CSVEFQSNQPQHF. Looking up the rest from reference TRBV29-1 and TRBJ1-5 gives the full variable domain: SAVISQKPSRDICQRGTSLTIQCQVDSQVTMMFWYRQQPGQSLTLIATANQGSEATYESGFVIDKFPISRPNLTFSTLTVSNMSPEDSSIYLCSVEFQSNQPQHFGDGTRLSIL.

This clonotype was seen a few times. The rearrangement joins TRBV11-2 to TRBJ1-6; 8 positions match TRBD1. The CDR3 runs 15 residues. CDR1 SGHAT and CDR2 FQNNGV come from the germline V gene. Trimming cost V 5 bases and J 7 bases; bases outside gene matches: 7. This CDR3 is CASSQDRVENSPLHF. The DNA for the CDR3 is TGTGCCAGCAGCCAGGACAGGGTGGAGAATTCACCCCTCCACTTT.

The sample holds many counts of this clonotype. This rearrangement joins TRBV5-1 to TRBJ2-7; the match to TRBD1 covers 7 bases. After removal of 0 bases from V and 3 bases from J, the junction contained 12 bases not matched to a gene. This CDR3 region has 17 residues. Per the germline V gene, CDR1 is SGHRS and CDR2 is YFSETQ. CDR3 in amino acids: CASSLGTGQWPNYEQYF. Written as DNA, the CDR3 is TGCGCCAGCAGCTTGGGGACGGGACAGTGGCCGAACTACGAGCAGTACTTC.

This clonotype was recorded at least ten times. The rearrangement uses TRBV11-2 and TRBJ1-1; D is possibly TRBD1 (5 bases). The CDR3 spans 14 residues. Trimming removed 4 bases from V and 2 bases from J, with 11 bases in between. The V gene's germline CDR1 is SGHAT and CDR2 FQNNGV. The chain's CDR3 is CASSSWRGNTEAFF. CDR3 DNA: TGTGCCAGCAGCTCTTGGAGGGGAAACACTGAAGCTTTCTTT.